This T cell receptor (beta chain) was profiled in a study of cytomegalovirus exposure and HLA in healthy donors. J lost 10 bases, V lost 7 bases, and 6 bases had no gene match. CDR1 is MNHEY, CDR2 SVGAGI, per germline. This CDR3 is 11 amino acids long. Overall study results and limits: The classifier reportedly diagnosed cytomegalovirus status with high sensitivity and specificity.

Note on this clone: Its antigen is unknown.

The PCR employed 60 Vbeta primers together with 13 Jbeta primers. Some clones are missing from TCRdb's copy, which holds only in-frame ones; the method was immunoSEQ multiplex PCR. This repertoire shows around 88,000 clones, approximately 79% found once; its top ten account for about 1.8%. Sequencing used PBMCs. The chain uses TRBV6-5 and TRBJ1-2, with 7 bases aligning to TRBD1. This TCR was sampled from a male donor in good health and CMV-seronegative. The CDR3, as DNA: TGTGCCAGCACTGACAGGGTGGCCTACACCTTC. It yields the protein CASTDRVAYTF.